What follows describes a single T cell receptor (beta chain). This clonotype was counted ten times or more. The antigen this receptor binds is unknown. Base-call qualities are not available, and no considerably larger clone is one nucleotide away. This specimen belongs to a study of response to subunit inactivated influenza vaccine (dated by TCRdb to 2016 to 2019). For the wider study: Deep quantitative profiling of the T cell receptor repertoire was used in the study to follow responses to a trivalent subunit inactivated influenza vaccine. Here is what the overall study found, with its caveats: According to the authors, only a limited number of new T cells may be recruited by each seasonal influenza vaccination.

V has 2 bases trimmed and J has 4 bases trimmed; junction bases matching no gene number 6. CDR1 and CDR2, per the germline V gene, are SGHDN and FVKESK. Measured from the cysteine to the phenylalanine, the CDR3 is 16 residues long. Only CDR3 DNA is held: 48 bases, read in frame from base 1. Libraries came from RT-PCR. TCRdb names Illumina HiSeq 2500 as the instrument used. TCRdb reworked the public reads: Q25 trimming with fastp, MiXCR clone assembly, productive beta chains retained. Here each entry gathers all rows of one CDR3 protein and keeps the most common genes and DNA. In all, the sample holds about 500,000 distinct CDR3 sequences, and around 7.9% of those were seen once. The top ten clones comprise around 13% of the sample.

The specimen was PBMCs from blood, collected less than 30 months after vaccination. The receptor comes from a man between 50 and 75 years old who received an inactivated influenza vaccine. Donor details come from another sample of the same person, matched by shared clones. The chain uses TRBV14 and TRBJ1-1; 11 of the junction bases match TRBD1. The DNA sequence reads TGTGCCAGCAGCCAACGGACAGGGGGCAGGGCCACTGAAGCTTTCTTT. It specifies CASSQRTGGRATEAFF.